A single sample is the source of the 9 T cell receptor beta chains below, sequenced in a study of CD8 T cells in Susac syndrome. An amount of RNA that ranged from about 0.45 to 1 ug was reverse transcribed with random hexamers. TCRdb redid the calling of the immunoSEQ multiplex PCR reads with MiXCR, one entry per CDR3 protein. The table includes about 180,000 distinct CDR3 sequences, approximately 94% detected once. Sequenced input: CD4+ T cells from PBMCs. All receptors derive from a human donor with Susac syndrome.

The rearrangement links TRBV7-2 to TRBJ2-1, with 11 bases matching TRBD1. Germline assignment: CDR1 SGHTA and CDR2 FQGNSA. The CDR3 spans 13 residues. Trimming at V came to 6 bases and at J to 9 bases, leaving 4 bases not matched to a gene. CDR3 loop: CASSGQGAFEQFF. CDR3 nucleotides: TGTGCCAGCAGTGGACAGGGGGCGTTTGAGCAGTTCTTC. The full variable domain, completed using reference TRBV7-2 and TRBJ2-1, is GAGVSQSPSNKVTEKGKDVELRCDPISGHTALYWYRQSLGQGLEFLIYFQGNSAPDKSGLPSDRFSAERTGGSVSTLTIQRTQQEDSAVYLCASSGQGAFEQFFGPGTRLTVL.

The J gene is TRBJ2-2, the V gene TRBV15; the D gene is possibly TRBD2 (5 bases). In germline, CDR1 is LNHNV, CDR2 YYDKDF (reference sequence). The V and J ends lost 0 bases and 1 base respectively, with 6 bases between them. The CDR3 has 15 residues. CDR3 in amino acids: CATSRDGENTGELFF. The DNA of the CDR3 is TGTGCCACCAGCAGAGACGGGGAGAACACCGGGGAGCTGTTTTTT.

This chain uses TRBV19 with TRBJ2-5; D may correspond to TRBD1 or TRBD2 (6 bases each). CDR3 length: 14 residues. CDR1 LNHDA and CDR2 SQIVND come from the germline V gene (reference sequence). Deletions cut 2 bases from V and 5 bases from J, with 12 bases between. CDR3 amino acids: CASSIKTGGETQYF. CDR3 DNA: TGTGCCAGTAGTATAAAGACAGGAGGGGAGACCCAGTACTTC.

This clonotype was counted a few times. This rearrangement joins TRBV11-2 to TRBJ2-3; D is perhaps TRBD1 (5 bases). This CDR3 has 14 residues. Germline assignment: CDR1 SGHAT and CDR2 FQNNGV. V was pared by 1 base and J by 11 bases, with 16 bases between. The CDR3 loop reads CASSLAEGQGRQYF. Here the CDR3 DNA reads TGTGCCAGCAGCTTAGCGGAAGGTCAGGGTCGGCAGTATTTT. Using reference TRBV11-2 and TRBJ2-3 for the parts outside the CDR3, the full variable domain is EAGVAQSPRYKIIEKRQSVAFWCNPISGHATLYWYQQILGQGPKLLIQFQNNGVVDDSQLPKDRFSAERLKGVDSTLKIQPAKLEDSAVYLCASSLAEGQGRQYFGPGTRLTVL.

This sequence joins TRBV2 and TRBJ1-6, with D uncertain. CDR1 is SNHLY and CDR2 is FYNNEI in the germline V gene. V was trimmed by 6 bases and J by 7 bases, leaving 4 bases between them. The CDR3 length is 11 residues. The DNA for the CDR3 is TGTGCCAGCAGACAGAATTCACCCCTCCACTTT. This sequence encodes CASRQNSPLHF.

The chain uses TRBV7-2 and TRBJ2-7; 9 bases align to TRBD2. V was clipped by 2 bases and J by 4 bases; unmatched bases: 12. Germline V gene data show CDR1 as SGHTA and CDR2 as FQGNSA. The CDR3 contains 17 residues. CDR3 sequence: CASSLRVSRGGRYEQYF. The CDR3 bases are TGTGCCAGCAGCTTAAGAGTCTCGCGGGGGGGCCGGTACGAGCAGTACTTC.

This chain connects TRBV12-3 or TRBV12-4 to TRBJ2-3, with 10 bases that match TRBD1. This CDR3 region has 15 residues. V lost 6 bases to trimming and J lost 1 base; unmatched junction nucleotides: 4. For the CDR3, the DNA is TGTGCCAGCAGCTCCGGGACAGGGGGCACAGATACGCAGTATTTT. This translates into CASSSGTGGTDTQYF.

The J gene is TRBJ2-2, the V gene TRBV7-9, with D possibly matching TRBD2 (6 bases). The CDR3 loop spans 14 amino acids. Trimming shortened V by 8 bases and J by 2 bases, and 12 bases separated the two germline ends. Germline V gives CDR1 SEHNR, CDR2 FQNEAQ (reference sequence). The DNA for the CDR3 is TGTGCCAGCGATCGCGGGACCAACACCGGGGAGCTGTTTTTT. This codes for CASDRGTNTGELFF.

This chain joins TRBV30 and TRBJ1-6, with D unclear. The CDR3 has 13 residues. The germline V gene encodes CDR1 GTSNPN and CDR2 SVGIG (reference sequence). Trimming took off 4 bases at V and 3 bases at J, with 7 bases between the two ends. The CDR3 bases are TGTGCCTGGAAGACAAGCTATAATTCACCCCTCCACTTT. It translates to CAWKTSYNSPLHF.